What follows are 3 T cell receptor beta chains derived from one specimen sequenced in a study of CD8+ T cells in alopecia areata. RNA was isolated and reverse transcribed to cDNA, the sequencing template. Profiling relied on immunoSEQ multiplex PCR, and the TCRdb table lists in-frame clones only, not all of them. The data hold around 160,000 clones, with 50% to 65% observed a single time. Treatment defined: oral pan-JAK inhibitor, 5-10 mg twice daily. The sample consisted of CD4+ T cells sorted from blood, taken at week 24, from a patient treated with tofacitinib. The receptors derive from a human donor with alopecia areata.

This chain joins TRBV2 and TRBJ2-7; a possible D gene is TRBD2 (6 bases). Germline CDR1 and CDR2: SNHLY and FYNNEI. V lost 2 bases to trimming and J lost 2 bases, with 16 bases between them. The CDR3 runs 16 residues. The CDR3 region is CASSESQWGRTYEQYF. The CDR3 DNA reads TGTGCCAGCAGTGAATCTCAGTGGGGGAGGACCTACGAGCAGTACTTC.

The chain links TRBV10-2 to TRBJ1-3; 7 nucleotides match TRBD1. Germline V gene sequence: CDR1 WSHSY, CDR2 SAAADI. CDR3 length: 13 amino acids. The junction had 1 base not matched to a gene; V was cut back by 8 bases and J by 0 bases. As DNA, the CDR3 is TGCGCCAGCGGGACAGCCTCTGGAAACACCATATATTTT. Translation gives CASGTASGNTIYF.

The V call is TRBV29-1, the J call TRBJ2-4; D tentatively reads TRBD1 or TRBD2 (5 bases each). The CDR3 is made up of 10 amino acids. Trimming shortened V by 6 bases and J by 13 bases, and 13 bases separated the two germline ends. Germline V gene data show CDR1 as SQVTM and CDR2 as ANQGSEA. For the CDR3, the DNA is TGCAGCGTCCAAGAGGGGCCGCAGTACTTC. It translates to CSVQEGPQYF.